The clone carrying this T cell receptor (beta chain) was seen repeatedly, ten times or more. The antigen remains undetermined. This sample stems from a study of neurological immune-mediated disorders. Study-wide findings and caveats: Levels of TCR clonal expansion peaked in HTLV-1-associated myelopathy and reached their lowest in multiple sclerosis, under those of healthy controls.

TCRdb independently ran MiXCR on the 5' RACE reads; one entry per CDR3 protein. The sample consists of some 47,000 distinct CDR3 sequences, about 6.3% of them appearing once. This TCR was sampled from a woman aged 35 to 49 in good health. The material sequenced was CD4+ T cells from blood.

The CDR3 DNA reads as TGCAGCGTTGACCCGAAAGGAGTCCTAGCGTACAATGAGCAGTTCTTC. The encoded protein is CSVDPKGVLAYNEQFF. The V gene is TRBV29-1, the J gene TRBJ2-1; perhaps TRBD2 as D (6 bases). CDR3 length: 16 residues. The germline gives CDR1 SQVTM, CDR2 ANQGSEA. V lost 3 bases to trimming and J lost 4 bases, with 19 bases between them.